This TCR beta chain was obtained from a study of cytomegalovirus exposure and HLA in healthy donors. Whole-study results and caveats: For TCR beta chains, V- and J-gene trimming was later linked to a missense DCLRE1C variant.

Details on this clone: Its antigen is as yet unknown.

CDR3 length: 14 amino acids. Looked up from germline, CDR1 is SGHRS and CDR2 is YFSETQ. V was clipped by 3 bases and J by 0 bases, with 9 bases between them. 60 Vbeta and 13 Jbeta primers were used in PCR. The data were produced by immunoSEQ multiplex PCR, yet TCRdb's version contains in-frame clones alone and is incomplete. Of about 180,000 clones listed, less than 80% are singletons. The material sequenced was PBMCs. The clonotype was recovered from a man aged 18-30 years in good health and CMV-seronegative. The chain links TRBV5-1 to TRBJ2-5, with D possibly matching TRBD2 (5 bases). This CDR3 is CASSSGSDQETQYF. The CDR3 DNA is TGCGCCAGCAGCTCGGGATCGGACCAAGAGACCCAGTACTTC.